These 6 T cell receptor beta chains originate from one sample sequenced in a study of cytomegalovirus exposure and HLA in healthy donors. The assay was immunoSEQ multiplex PCR, and TCRdb's table has in-frame clones only and misses some. Altogether some 170,000 clones are present, approximately 87% being singletons, with the ten largest covering more than 1.2%. Sequencing was carried out using PBMCs. The receptor source for this set is a woman aged 30 to 39 in good health and CMV-seronegative.

J is TRBJ2-2 and V is TRBV7-6; weak D call: TRBD1 (5 bases). The CDR3 loop spans 16 amino acids. Germline lookup yields CDR1 SGHVS and CDR2 FNYEAQ. With 5 bases removed from V and 2 bases from J, the gap between germline ends came to 15 bases. This CDR3 is CASSQMGRINTGELFF. CDR3 sequence (DNA): TGTGCCAGCAGCCAGATGGGGCGTATAAACACCGGGGAGCTGTTTTTT.

This chain links TRBV6-5 with TRBJ1-5; D unresolved. Germline V gives CDR1 MNHEY, CDR2 SVGAGI. This CDR3 has 14 amino acids. V was pared by 6 bases and J by 1 base, with 10 bases between. CDR3 region: CASRPGLSNQPQHF. The CDR3, as DNA: TGTGCCAGCAGACCCGGACTGAGCAATCAGCCCCAGCATTTT.

This chain uses TRBV6-5 with TRBJ2-7, with a tentative D call TRBD2 (7 bases). The CDR3 covers 12 residues. From germline, CDR1 is MNHEY and CDR2 SVGAGI. The germline V and J ends were trimmed by 6 bases and 12 bases, with 18 bases remaining between them. CDR3: CASRTGVGGLYF. CDR3 bases: TGTGCCAGCAGGACCGGCGTGGGGGGGCTGTACTTC.

The chain recombines TRBV7-9 with TRBJ1-6; D is unresolved. Germline assignment: CDR1 SEHNR and CDR2 FQNEAQ (reference sequence). V lost 1 base and J 7 bases, leaving 5 bases between the germline ends. The CDR3 totals 13 residues. The DNA of the CDR3 is TGTGCCAGCAGCTTAGACGGGAATTCACCCCTCCACTTT. Its protein is CASSLDGNSPLHF.

This clone was observed a handful of times. The rearrangement uses TRBV2 and TRBJ1-6; D perhaps matches TRBD1 (6 bases). Trimming left V 9 bases short and J 9 bases short, with 12 bases between. CDR3 length equals 12 residues. Germline CDR1 reads SNHLY; CDR2 reads FYNNEI. CDR3 sequence (DNA): TGTGCCAGTACAGGGCGCGGTTCACCCCTCCACTTT. Protein sequence: CASTGRGSPLHF.

The rearrangement links TRBV5-1 to TRBJ2-1; D remains unclear. Trimming took off 4 bases at V and 3 bases at J, with 5 bases between the two ends. The CDR3 contains 12 residues. The V gene's germline CDR1 is SGHRS and CDR2 YFSETQ. CDR3 bases: TGCGCCAGCAGCCCAGACTACAATGAGCAGTTCTTC. It codes for CASSPDYNEQFF.